The 6 T cell receptor beta chains in this list originate from one sample, sequenced in a study of blood T cells in healthy people across ages (dated by TCRdb to between 2015 and 2016). The library came from 5' RACE. The instrument given in TCRdb is Illumina HiSeq 2500. A second PCR of about 6 to 12 cycles was run with a J-beta primer mix and a sample-barcoded 5' primer. TCRdb trimmed public reads at Q25 via fastp, called clones via MiXCR and kept in-frame beta chains. Every distinct CDR3 protein forms one entry, paired with its most common genes and DNA. Recorded for this sample are nearly 800,000 distinct CDR3 sequences; 25% of them occurred a single time. Of the sample, approximately 4% is held by the ten largest clones. Separately, the same data were catalogued under a study of T cells of mothers and their children.

Input material: blood. The receptors were sampled from a boy between 10 and 17 years old in good health.

The chain links TRBV7-2 to TRBJ2-5; D might be TRBD1 (5 bases). The V gene lost 5 bases and the J gene lost 0 bases, with 10 bases spanning the gap. CDR1 and CDR2 from the germline V gene are SGHTA and FQGNSA. CDR3 length: 14 amino acids. CDR3: CASSRQGYQETQYF. As DNA, the CDR3 is TGTGCCAGCAGCCGTCAGGGTTACCAAGAGACCCAGTACTTC.

This sequence joins TRBV25-1 and TRBJ2-7; D not resolved. This CDR3 has 13 residues. Germline V CDR1 and CDR2: MGHDK, SYGVNS. Trimming took off 7 bases at V and 1 base at J, with 11 bases between the two ends. Written as DNA, the CDR3 is TGTGCCAGCACCGATGGACGGTCCTACGAGCAGTACTTC. Translated, it gives CASTDGRSYEQYF.

This clonotype has more than one count but fewer than ten. CDR3 protein: CASSFGAGYSNQPQHF. The CDR3 bases are TGTGCCAGCAGTTTCGGGGCGGGTTATAGCAATCAGCCCCAGCATTTT. This chain links TRBV12-3 or TRBV12-4 with TRBJ1-5; D possibly corresponds to TRBD1 (5 bases). The CDR3 totals 16 residues. Trimming left V 3 bases short and J 0 bases short, with 12 bases between.

This clonotype was seen ten or more times. The V and J genes are TRBV14 and TRBJ2-7; TRBD1 matches at 9 bases. Germline CDR1 SGHDN, CDR2 FVKESK. The CDR3 extends over 14 amino acids. The V and J ends lost 6 bases and 2 bases, in that order; junction bases with no gene match: 5. CDR3 residues: CASSLRQGAYEQYF. The CDR3 region has the DNA TGTGCCAGCAGTCTCCGACAGGGGGCCTACGAGCAGTACTTC.

This clonotype came up a few times. The gene calls are TRBV27 and TRBJ2-1, with a tentative D call TRBD1 (5 bases). The J call is doubtful: the DNA matches TRBJ2-7 better. This CDR3 comprises 13 residues. The germline gives CDR1 MNHEY, CDR2 SMNVEV (reference sequence). In nucleotides, the CDR3 is TGTGCCAGCAGTTGGGGCCACTCCTACGAGCAGTACTTC. Its protein product is CASSWGHSYEQYF.

V is TRBV28 and J is TRBJ2-7, with 7 bases aligning to TRBD1. The V segment lost 9 bases and the J segment 2 bases; nucleotides outside the gene matches: 10. CDR1 is MDHEN, CDR2 SYDVKM, per germline. The CDR3 extends over 14 amino acids. The CDR3 loop is CASGTTGNPYEQYF. The CDR3 region has the DNA TGTGCCAGTGGAACGACAGGGAACCCCTACGAGCAGTACTTC.